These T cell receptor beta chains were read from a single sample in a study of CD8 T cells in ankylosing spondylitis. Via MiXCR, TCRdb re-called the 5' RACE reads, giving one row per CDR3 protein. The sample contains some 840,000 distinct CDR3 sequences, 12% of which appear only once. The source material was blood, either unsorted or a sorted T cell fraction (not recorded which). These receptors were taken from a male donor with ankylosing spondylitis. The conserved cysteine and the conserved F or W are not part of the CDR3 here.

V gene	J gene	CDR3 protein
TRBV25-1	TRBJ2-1	ASSGSWVPEQF
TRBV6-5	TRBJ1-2	ASTQSGGGYT
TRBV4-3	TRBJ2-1	ASSQDPPSLHNEQF
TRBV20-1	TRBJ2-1	SASRTENYNEQF
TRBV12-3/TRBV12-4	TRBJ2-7	ASSLGRGPL
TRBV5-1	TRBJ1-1	ASSFLGQTLNTEAF
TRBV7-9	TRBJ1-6	ASSPREGTYNSPLH
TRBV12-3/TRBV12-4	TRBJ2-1	ASSSWGGNEQF
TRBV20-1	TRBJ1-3	SARQASGNTIY
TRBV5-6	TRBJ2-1	ASSFSLVSYNEQF
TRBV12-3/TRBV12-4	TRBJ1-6	ASRTISGSPLH
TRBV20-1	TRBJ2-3	SGSQVLGPDTQY
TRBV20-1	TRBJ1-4	SAEENQHEKLF
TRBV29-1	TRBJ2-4	SVLVYNIQY
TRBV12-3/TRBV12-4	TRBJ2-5	ASSPKRVSGTQY
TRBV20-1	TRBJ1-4	CAGRTALTSTNEKLF
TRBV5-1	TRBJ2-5	ASSTGLTMETQY
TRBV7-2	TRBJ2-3	ASSPDRGNTQY
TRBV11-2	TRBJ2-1	ASRGYSGGAGNEQF
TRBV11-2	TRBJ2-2	ASSTNRENTGELF
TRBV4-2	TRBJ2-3	ASSQAPTSGGATDTQY
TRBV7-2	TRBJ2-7	ASTKGASGGSYEQY
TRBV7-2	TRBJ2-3	ASSLAAEDTQY
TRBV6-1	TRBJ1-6	ASTLTGADSPLH
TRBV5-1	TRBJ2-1	ASSLASYNEQF
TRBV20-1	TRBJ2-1	SATALTREVYNEQF
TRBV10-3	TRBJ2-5	AISAAFQETQY
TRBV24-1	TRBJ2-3	ATSDGLNTQY
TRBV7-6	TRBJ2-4	ASSKGIGQGTAGAKNIQY
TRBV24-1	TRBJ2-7	ATSVWGGEPYEQY
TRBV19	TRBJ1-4	ASSIWGGSRTTNEKLF
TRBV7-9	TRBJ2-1	ASSPPPNEQF
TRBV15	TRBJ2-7	ATSRDRERPY
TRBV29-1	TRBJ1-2	SVEGVASYT
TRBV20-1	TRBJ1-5	SARDMGGAQPQH
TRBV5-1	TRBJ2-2	ASSRTGVQGARNGELF
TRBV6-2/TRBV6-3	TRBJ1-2	ASTPRSILPYGYT
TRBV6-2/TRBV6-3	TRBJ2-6	ASSRHRAGANVLT
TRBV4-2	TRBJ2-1	ASSQDTGGIAQF
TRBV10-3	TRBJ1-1	AIRGGSLAENTEAF
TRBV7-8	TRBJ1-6	ASSSGQGRRYNSPLH
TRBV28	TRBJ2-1	ASKQGGFNNEQF
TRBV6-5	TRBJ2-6	ASSNRGAGANVLT
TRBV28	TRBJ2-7	ASSPGRPSYEQY
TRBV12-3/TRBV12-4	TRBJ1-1	ASSFGQNSPGLGAF
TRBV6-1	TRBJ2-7	ASNLAGFPSYEQY
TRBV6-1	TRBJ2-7	ASREKDSRFSYEQY
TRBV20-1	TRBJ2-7	SARVPSWGPDEQY
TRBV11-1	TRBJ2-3	ASILGRGTRTPSTDTQY
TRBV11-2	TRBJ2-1	ASNRDRDNEQF
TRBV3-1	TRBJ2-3	ASSQDDRGTDTQY
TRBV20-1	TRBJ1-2	SAPLDRAFLINYGYT
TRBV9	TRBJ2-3	ASSSLRGGLDTQY